Given below is one T cell receptor beta chain in context. The data were taken from a study of Graves' ophthalmopathy and Graves' hyperthyroidism. Beta-chain TCR CDR3 regions were amplified from RNA transcripts. A first-round RT-PCR used HTBI primers, followed by a second-round multiplex PCR. MiXCR, applied by TCRdb to the multiplex PCR reads, yields one record per CDR3 protein. The sample records roughly 500,000 distinct CDR3 sequences, approximately 14% being singletons. Looked up from germline, CDR1 is SGHRS and CDR2 is YFSETQ. V shed 0 bases and J 10 bases; nucleotides not matched to a gene: 13. This CDR3 is built from 16 residues.

This TCR came from a woman aged 30 to 39 with Graves' ophthalmopathy. The rearrangement links TRBV5-1 to TRBJ2-1; 7 nucleotides match TRBD2. Sequencing was carried out using blood. DNA for the CDR3: TGCGCCAGCAGCTTGGACCAGCGGGAATTCGGGGTAGAGCAGTTCTTC. It yields the protein CASSLDQREFGVEQFF.